A selection of T cell receptor beta chains follows, all from one sample in a study of siplizumab effects on memory and regulatory T cells. Measured with immunoSEQ multiplex PCR; TCRdb has only the in-frame clones, and not every one. The sample lists roughly 60,000 clones, more than 80% occurring once. The specimen sequenced was CD8+ T cells sorted from blood. Receptors were obtained from a human donor in good health. Each CDR3 is given without its conserved first and last residue.

V	J	CDR3
TRBV27	TRBJ2-2	ASSLSGGTGELF
TRBV28	TRBJ2-6	ASRVRAAGANVLT
TRBV11-2	TRBJ2-5	ASSLPRDRQETQY
TRBV27	TRBJ2-7	ASSLSLGGGYEQY
TRBV28	TRBJ2-2	ASSWGMGVGELF
TRBV11-3	TRBJ2-5	ASSLLGETQY
TRBV9	TRBJ2-7	ASSVGPAYEQY
TRBV5-6	TRBJ1-1	ASSSGGSTEAF
TRBV2	TRBJ2-3	ASSWTPQTSTDTQY
TRBV23-1	TRBJ2-5	ASSQRRHRQETQY
TRBV6-1	TRBJ2-6	ASSEDISGANVLT
TRBV7-9	TRBJ2-7	ASSLVREGWYEQY
TRBV9	TRBJ2-1	ASSVRGSVYNEQF
TRBV28	TRBJ2-7	ASSNRGSPYEQY
TRBV27	TRBJ1-1	ASSTVEDTEAF
TRBV9	TRBJ2-2	ASSGPSGGELF
TRBV18	TRBJ2-7	ASSGPGVEQY
TRBV11-3	TRBJ2-5	ASSLGPFQETQY
TRBV20-1	TRBJ2-7	SAPTSYEQY
TRBV27	TRBJ2-1	AAKLGQINSYNEQF
TRBV11-3	TRBJ1-1	ASSLVAGGLSEAF
TRBV5-8	TRBJ1-1	ASSMYRSPGTEAF
TRBV7-3	TRBJ2-3	ASSLPGNTDTQY
TRBV6-6	TRBJ1-4	ASAGGKEKLF
TRBV7-8	TRBJ2-7	ASRGLASYEQY
TRBV7-8	TRBJ2-1	ASIDWSSSNEQF
TRBV6-1	TRBJ2-1	ASSEAHGLNEQF
TRBV19	TRBJ2-1	ASSIDLPVESAGYNEQF
TRBV28	TRBJ2-1	ASSLLRGDEQF
TRBV7-9	TRBJ1-2	ASSPLEGRRLYGYT